Presented here are 4 T cell receptor beta chains from one specimen sequenced in a study of sequential checkpoint blockade in melanoma (dated by TCRdb to about 2019). Libraries were made using the immunoSEQ multiplex PCR assay. The table comes from immuneACCESS by way of TCRdb, which keeps in-frame sequences with V and J called. Part of the clones is missing from these tables; in studies checked, under half for an unresolved V gene and the rest for unknown reasons. Across this sample there are some 21,000 clones, with roughly 78% seen only once. The ten largest clones capture roughly 12% of the sample. The treatment or condition label, read with the paper, signifies: randomized to nivolumab then ipilimumab (arm A) or the reverse (arm B). Source: CD8+ T cells sorted from blood (inferred from file names), taken from a patient given nivolumab and ipilimumab in sequence. The receptor source for this set is a human donor with melanoma.

V and J are TRBV7-9 and TRBJ1-4; unclear D gene. Deletions cut 0 bases from V and 2 bases from J, with 13 bases between. Germline V gene data show CDR1 as SEHNR and CDR2 as FQNEAQ (reference sequence). This CDR3 has 17 amino acids. The CDR3 here is CASSLAGSQFTNEKLFF. The CDR3 DNA is TGTGCCAGCAGCTTAGCCGGGAGTCAATTTACTAATGAAAAACTGTTTTTT.

This clone has a handful of counts. The chain is built from TRBV7-6 and TRBJ2-5, with 14 bases that match TRBD2. The junction had 8 bases not matched to a gene; V was cut back by 4 bases and J by 1 base. The CDR3 is 18 residues long. The germline CDR1 and CDR2 sequences are SGHVS and FNYEAQ. The CDR3 loop is CASSSRLAGGPFQETQYF. CDR3 coding DNA: TGTGCCAGCAGCTCCCGACTAGCGGGAGGGCCCTTCCAAGAGACCCAGTACTTC.

V and J are TRBV5-6 and TRBJ2-7; D perhaps matches TRBD1 (5 bases). Germline V gene lookup returns CDR1 SGHDT and CDR2 YYEEEE. This CDR3 has 14 amino acids. The V and J ends lost 0 bases and 6 bases respectively, with 13 bases between them. CDR3 DNA sequence: TGTGCCAGCAGCTTGGGTCCCAGGGCTGGCGAGCAGTACTTC. Protein product: CASSLGPRAGEQYF.

This clone has a count of ten or more. The CDR3, as DNA: TGTGCCAGCAGCTTACAGGGGGGAGGGCAGTTCTTC. It encodes CASSLQGGGQFF. The chain combines TRBV7-8 with TRBJ2-1; maybe TRBD1 (7 bases). The CDR3 length is 12 residues. V lost 2 bases and J 12 bases, leaving 11 bases between the germline ends. CDR1 and CDR2 (germline): SGHVS, FQNEAQ.